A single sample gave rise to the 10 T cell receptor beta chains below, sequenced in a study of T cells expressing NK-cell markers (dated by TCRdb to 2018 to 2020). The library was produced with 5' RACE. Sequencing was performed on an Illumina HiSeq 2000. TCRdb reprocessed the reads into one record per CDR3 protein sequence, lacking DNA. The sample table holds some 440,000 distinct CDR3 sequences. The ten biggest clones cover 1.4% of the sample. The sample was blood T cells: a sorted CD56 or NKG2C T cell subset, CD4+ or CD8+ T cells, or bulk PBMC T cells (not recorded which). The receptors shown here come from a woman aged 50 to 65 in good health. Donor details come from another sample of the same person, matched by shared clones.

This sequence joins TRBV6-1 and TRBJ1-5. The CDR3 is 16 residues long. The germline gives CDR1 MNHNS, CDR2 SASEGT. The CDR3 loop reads CASRPSEGSSNQPQHF.

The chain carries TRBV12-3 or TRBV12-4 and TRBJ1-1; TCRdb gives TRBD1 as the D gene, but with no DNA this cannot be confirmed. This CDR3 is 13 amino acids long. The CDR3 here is CASSFHQGAEAFF.

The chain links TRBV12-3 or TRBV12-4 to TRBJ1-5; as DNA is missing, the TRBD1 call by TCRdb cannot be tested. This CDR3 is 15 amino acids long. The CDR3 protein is CASRTGERANQPQHF.

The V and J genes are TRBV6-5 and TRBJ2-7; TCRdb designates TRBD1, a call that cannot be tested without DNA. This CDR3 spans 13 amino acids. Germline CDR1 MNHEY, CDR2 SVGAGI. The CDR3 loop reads CASTPGSSYEQYF.

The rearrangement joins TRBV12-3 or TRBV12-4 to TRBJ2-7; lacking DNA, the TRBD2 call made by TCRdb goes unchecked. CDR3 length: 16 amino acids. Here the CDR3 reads CASSFDQPMGLYEQYF.

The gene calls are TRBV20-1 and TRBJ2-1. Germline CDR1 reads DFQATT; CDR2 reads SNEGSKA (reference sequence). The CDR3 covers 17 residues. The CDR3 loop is CSARDSAGINSYNEQFF.

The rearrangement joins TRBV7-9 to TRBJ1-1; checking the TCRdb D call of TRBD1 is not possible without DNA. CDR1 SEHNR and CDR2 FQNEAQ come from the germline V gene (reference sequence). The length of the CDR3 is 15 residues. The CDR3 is CASSLGARVGTEAFF.

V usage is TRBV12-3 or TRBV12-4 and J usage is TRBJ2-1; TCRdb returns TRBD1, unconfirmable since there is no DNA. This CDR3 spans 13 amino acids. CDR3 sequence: CASSTDPFDEQFF.

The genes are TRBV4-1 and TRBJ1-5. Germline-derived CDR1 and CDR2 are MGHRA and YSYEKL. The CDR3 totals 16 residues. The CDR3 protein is CASSQDLGTPPQPQHF.

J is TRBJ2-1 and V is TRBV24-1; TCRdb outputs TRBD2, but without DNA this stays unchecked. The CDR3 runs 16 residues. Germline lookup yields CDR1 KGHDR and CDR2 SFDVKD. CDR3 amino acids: CATSGRRTSGYNEQFF.